This TCR beta chain was obtained from a study of Ad26.COV2.S vaccination and SARS-CoV-2 variants. V was cut by 5 bases and J by 9 bases, with 8 bases left in between. CDR1 SEHNR and CDR2 FQNEAQ come from the germline V gene (reference sequence). The CDR3 length is 10 residues. Treatment in this sample: about 20 received Ad26.COV2.S at low or high dose, single or two shots; roughly five received placebo; per-sample allocation not given. Day 63 after the first injection of vaccine or placebo was the sampling time. This clone was seen more than once but under ten times. Data came from immunoSEQ multiplex PCR; TCRdb stores just in-frame clones and leaves some out. The table has about 400,000 clones, around 87% seen once.

The chain uses TRBV7-9 and TRBJ2-7; D unresolved. Specimen: peripheral blood, collected in a trial of Ad26.COV2.S vaccine versus placebo. This TCR derives from a person between 18 and 60 years old who received the Ad26.COV2.S COVID-19 vaccine or a placebo. CDR3 region: CASSPQWQYF. The CDR3 DNA is TGTGCCAGCAGCCCCCAATGGCAGTACTTC. Filled out from reference TRBV7-9 and TRBJ2-7, the complete variable domain reads DTGVSQNPRHKITKRGQNVTFRCDPISEHNRLYWYRQTLGQGPEFLTYFQNEAQLEKSRLLSDRFSAERPKGSFSTLEIQRTEQGDSAMYLCASSPQWQYFGPGTRLTVT.